The 15 T cell receptor beta chains given below trace back to one sample, sequenced in a study of T cells in Graves' hyperthyroidism and ophthalmopathy. Amplification yielded TCR beta CDR3 regions, with RNA transcripts as the source. A set of HTBI primers served as the primers for a first-round RT-PCR of the TCR CDR3. MiXCR, run by TCRdb on the multiplex PCR reads, gives a single entry per CDR3 protein. The sample lists hundreds of thousands of distinct CDR3 sequences; around a sixth were seen once. Sequenced: blood. The receptors originated from a young woman with Graves' hyperthyroidism.

The chain has TRBV9 and TRBJ1-3; D might be TRBD1 (5 bases). From germline, CDR1 is SGDLS and CDR2 YYNGEE. V gave up 3 bases and J gave up 0 bases, with 10 bases separating them. The CDR3 has 15 amino acids. The CDR3 nucleotides read TGTGCCAGCAGCGGGGGGGACTACTCTGGAAACACCATATATTTT. Encoded protein: CASSGGDYSGNTIYF. Together with reference TRBV9 and TRBJ1-3, the CDR3 gives the full variable domain: DSGVTQTPKHLITATGQRVTLRCSPRSGDLSVYWYQQSLDQGLQFLIQYYNGEERAKGNILERFSAQQFPDLHSELNLSSLELGDSALYFCASSGGDYSGNTIYFGEGSWLTVV.

The CDR3 DNA is TGTGCCAGCAGCCAAGATTGGGGTGAGCCCTACGAGCAGTACTTC. This translates into CASSQDWGEPYEQYF. This sequence joins TRBV4-2 and TRBJ2-7; no definite D call. V was clipped by 0 bases and J by 2 bases, with 11 bases between them. CDR1 LGHNA and CDR2 YNFKEQ come from the germline V gene. The CDR3 runs 15 residues.

The rearrangement links TRBV10-3 to TRBJ2-6; TRBD1 matches at 9 bases. Germline-derived CDR1 and CDR2 are ENHRY and SYGVKD. The V and J ends lost 7 bases and 4 bases, in that order; junction bases with no gene match: 11. This CDR3 has 17 amino acids. The CDR3 DNA reads as TGTGCCATCACCAACCGGGACAGGGTCCCCGGGGCCAACGTCCTGACTTTC. Translating it yields CAITNRDRVPGANVLTF.

The chain couples TRBV7-6 to TRBJ2-1; no definite D call. The CDR3 runs 15 residues. Deletions cut 2 bases from V and 4 bases from J, with 12 bases between. In germline, CDR1 is SGHVS, CDR2 FNYEAQ. This CDR3 reads CASSLLAETYNEQFF. CDR3 nucleotide sequence: TGTGCCAGCAGCTTACTTGCGGAAACGTACAATGAGCAGTTCTTC.

This clonotype was counted ten times or more. This rearrangement joins TRBV27 to TRBJ2-2; D remains ambiguous. Between the trimmed V and J ends, which lost 6 bases and 5 bases, there was a span of 10 bases. The germline V gene has CDR1 MNHEY and CDR2 SMNVEV (reference sequence). This CDR3 contains 13 residues. CDR3 sequence: CASRPLGTGELFF. As DNA, the CDR3 is TGTGCCAGCAGACCCTTAGGAACCGGGGAGCTGTTTTTT.

This clonotype was picked up many times. The chain is built from TRBV28 and TRBJ1-5, with 8 bases fitting TRBD1. The V gene end was trimmed by 4 bases and the J gene end by 5 bases; junction bases not matched to a gene: 10. Per the germline V gene, CDR1 is MDHEN and CDR2 is SYDVKM. The CDR3 has 16 amino acids. The chain's CDR3 is CASSSGQGRGYQPQHF. The CDR3, as DNA: TGTGCCAGCAGTTCAGGACAGGGAAGGGGTTATCAGCCCCAGCATTTT.

This clonotype has just a few counts. The V gene is TRBV20-1, the J gene TRBJ2-1; 7 bases map to TRBD2. The CDR3 consists of 17 residues. Trimming took 8 bases from V and 0 from J; bases not matched to a gene: 16. Germline V gives CDR1 DFQATT, CDR2 SNEGSKA (reference sequence). CDR3 sequence: CSPVGVAGSLSYNEQFF. The CDR3 nucleotides are TGCAGTCCAGTGGGAGTAGCGGGCTCCCTCTCCTACAATGAGCAGTTCTTC.

At least ten counts were recorded for this clonotype. The chain recombines TRBV2 with TRBJ1-5; 7 bases are shared with TRBD1. From germline, CDR1 is SNHLY and CDR2 FYNNEI. The ends lost 1 base at V and 7 bases at J; junction bases unmatched: 1. The CDR3 sequence is 13 residues long. CDR3 region: CASSEGQGQPQHF. CDR3 coding DNA: TGTGCCAGCAGTGAAGGACAGGGCCAGCCCCAGCATTTT.

The chain combines TRBV7-8 with TRBJ1-6; 8 bases align to TRBD1. This CDR3 spans 15 amino acids. Trimming cost V 5 bases and J 4 bases; bases outside gene matches: 4. Germline lookup yields CDR1 SGHVS and CDR2 FQNEAQ. DNA for the CDR3: TGTGCCAGCAGCCGGGACAGGATTTATAATTCACCCCTCCACTTT. This codes for CASSRDRIYNSPLHF. The full variable domain, completed using reference TRBV7-8 and TRBJ1-6, is GAGVSQSPRYKVAKRGQDVALRCDPISGHVSLFWYQQALGQGPEFLTYFQNEAQLDKSGLPSDRFFAERPEGSVSTLKIQRTQQEDSAVYLCASSRDRIYNSPLHFGNGTRLTVT.

This clonotype was picked up many times. The chain uses TRBV20-1 and TRBJ2-1; 7 positions match TRBD2. The germline CDR1 and CDR2 sequences are DFQATT and SNEGSKA (reference sequence). CDR3 length: 14 amino acids. The junction had 8 bases not matched to a gene; V was cut back by 3 bases and J by 6 bases. This CDR3 is CSASPPGGGNEQFF. In nucleotides, the CDR3 is TGCAGTGCTAGCCCCCCGGGGGGAGGCAATGAGCAGTTCTTC.

CDR3: CASSFERGPYEQYF. Written as DNA, the CDR3 is TGTGCCAGCAGTTTTGAGCGGGGGCCCTACGAGCAGTACTTC. The V and J genes are TRBV12-3 or TRBV12-4 and TRBJ2-7; 8 nucleotides align to TRBD2. The CDR3 extends over 14 amino acids. After removal of 3 bases from V and 2 bases from J, the junction contained 3 bases not matched to a gene.

Worth noting for this clonotype: A read error is possible here, since a much larger clone lies one base away. The chain is built from TRBV28 and TRBJ1-2, with D possibly matching TRBD1 (5 bases). V lost 6 bases and J 4 bases, leaving 12 bases between the germline ends. Per germline, CDR1 MDHEN and CDR2 SYDVKM. The CDR3 spans 13 residues. The CDR3 bases are TGTGCCAGCAGATTAGGAGGGGCCTATGGCTACACCTTC. Its translation is CASRLGGAYGYTF.

This clonotype was seen only a few times. The chain uses TRBV16 and TRBJ2-7, with TRBD2 matching over 9 bases. CDR1 and CDR2 (germline): KGHSY, FQNENV. The CDR3 is made up of 16 amino acids. Trimming removed 2 bases from V and 0 bases from J; junction bases left unmatched: 5. CDR3 coding DNA: TGTGCCAGCAGCCAACCATTTAGCGGGAGCTCCTACGAGCAGTACTTC. It codes for CASSQPFSGSSYEQYF.

This clonotype has a count of ten or more. V usage is TRBV20-1 and J usage is TRBJ1-2; 9 bases align to TRBD1. The V segment lost 0 bases and the J segment 7 bases; nucleotides outside the gene matches: 15. The CDR3 spans 17 residues. CDR1 DFQATT and CDR2 SNEGSKA come from the germline V gene (reference sequence). CDR3 in DNA: TGCAGTGCTAGAGAAATGGAAGTCACAGGGGGCTTGGGTGGCTACACCTTC. Its translation is CSAREMEVTGGLGGYTF.

This clonotype occurred many times. V and J are TRBV4-3 and TRBJ2-1; 14 positions match TRBD2. The CDR3 has 18 residues. The germline CDR1 and CDR2 sequences are LGHNA and YSLEER. V was pared by 1 base and J by 8 bases, with 10 bases of the junction left unmatched. The CDR3 DNA follows: TGCGCCAGCAGCCAAGCCCCCCGGACTAGCGGGGGGAGGTATGAGCAGTTCTTC. Residues: CASSQAPRTSGGRYEQFF.